Below, 13 T cell receptor beta chains from the same sample are listed, as sequenced in a study of technical replicates of blood from a few donors. The assay was immunoSEQ multiplex PCR, and TCRdb's table has in-frame clones only and misses some. The sample records approximately 80,000 clones, roughly 98% being singletons. The sample consisted of T cells isolated from PBMCs. The receptors come from a human donor in good health.

The V call is TRBV4-1, the J call TRBJ1-1, with D uncertain. The V and J ends lost 4 bases and 8 bases respectively, with 17 bases between them. The CDR3 extends over 14 amino acids. CDR1 is MGHRA and CDR2 is YSYEKL in the germline V gene. Written as DNA, the CDR3 is TGCGCCAGCAGCCCGGGAAGAGGTGGGGTCGAAGCTTTCTTT. Protein sequence: CASSPGRGGVEAFF.

The CDR3 sequence: CASSRRIAVQSTDTQYF. The DNA for the CDR3 is TGTGCCAGCTCACGGCGGATTGCGGTCCAGAGCACAGATACGCAGTATTTT. The V call is TRBV18, the J call TRBJ2-3, with unresolved D. V lost 4 bases, J lost 0 bases, and 17 bases lay in between. CDR3 length: 17 amino acids. Germline V gene sequence: CDR1 KGHSH, CDR2 LQKENI.

The chain joins TRBV10-2 to TRBJ2-7; TRBD2 agrees at 11 bases. The V gene's germline CDR1 is WSHSY and CDR2 SAAADI. V was pared by 6 bases and J by 4 bases, with 8 bases of the junction left unmatched. This CDR3 has 15 amino acids. Written as DNA, the CDR3 is TGCGCCAGCAGCCGCACCACTAGCGGGAGATACGAGCAGTACTTC. This gives the protein CASSRTTSGRYEQYF.

The chain combines TRBV11-2 with TRBJ1-2, with TRBD1 matching over 9 bases. V lost 4 bases to trimming and J lost 8 bases; unmatched junction nucleotides: 11. CDR3 length: 15 amino acids. Looked up from germline, CDR1 is SGHAT and CDR2 is FQNNGV. The CDR3 sequence: CASSWDYTGGAGYTF. The DNA of the CDR3 is TGTGCCAGCAGCTGGGACTATACAGGGGGCGCGGGCTACACCTTC.

This chain connects TRBV2 to TRBJ2-3, with 10 bases matching TRBD2. V trimming: 6 bases; J trimming: 4 bases; junction bases outside the gene matches: 16. Germline values: CDR1 SNHLY, CDR2 FYNNEI. The CDR3 has 18 residues. CDR3 sequence reads: CASSWASGSWGQADTQYF. As DNA, the CDR3 is TGTGCCAGCAGCTGGGCTAGCGGGAGCTGGGGACAGGCAGATACGCAGTATTTT.

The chain is built from TRBV29-1 and TRBJ2-2, with 8 bases identical to TRBD2. With 5 bases clipped from V and 8 bases from J, the junction kept 10 bases outside the gene matches. Germline-derived CDR1 and CDR2 are SQVTM and ANQGSEA. This CDR3 region has 14 residues. The CDR3 reads CSVRAGGPKGELFF. Here the CDR3 DNA reads TGCAGCGTTCGGGCGGGAGGCCCTAAAGGGGAGCTGTTTTTT.

J is TRBJ2-6 and V is TRBV29-1; D call uncertain. The V and J ends lost 1 base and 2 bases respectively, with 9 bases between them. Looked up from germline, CDR1 is SQVTM and CDR2 is ANQGSEA. This CDR3 has 15 amino acids. The CDR3 spells CSVEGPEAGANVLTF. CDR3 DNA: TGCAGCGTTGAAGGCCCTGAGGCTGGGGCCAACGTCCTGACTTTC.

Only one count was recorded for this clone. The chain uses TRBV25-1 and TRBJ1-2, with a tentative D call TRBD1 (5 bases). Trimming took 9 bases from V and 4 from J, leaving 6 bases between them. This CDR3 contains 10 residues. Germline-derived CDR1 and CDR2 are MGHDK and SYGVNS. CDR3 nucleotides: TGTGCCAGTCAGGGCTATGGCTACACCTTC. Residues: CASQGYGYTF.

This rearrangement joins TRBV19 to TRBJ2-5; perhaps TRBD1 as D (5 bases). CDR3 length: 13 amino acids. V gave up 3 bases and J gave up 3 bases, with 8 bases separating them. Germline V gene data show CDR1 as LNHDA and CDR2 as SQIVND (reference sequence). The DNA of the CDR3 is TGTGCCAGTAGTATTTGGGGCGAAGAGACCCAGTACTTC. It specifies CASSIWGEETQYF.

The gene calls are TRBV5-1 and TRBJ1-2, with no clear D. V dropped 2 bases and J dropped 4 bases, with 15 bases sitting between them. Germline V gene sequence: CDR1 SGHRS, CDR2 YFSETQ. The length of the CDR3 is 15 residues. The CDR3 here is CASSFRWQSGYGYTF. The CDR3 nucleotides read TGCGCCAGCAGCTTTCGTTGGCAGTCGGGCTATGGCTACACCTTC.

This rearrangement joins TRBV27 to TRBJ2-7; D may be TRBD1 (6 bases). Trimming shortened V by 6 bases and J by 4 bases, and 16 bases separated the two germline ends. This CDR3 is built from 14 residues. CDR1 is MNHEY, CDR2 SMNVEV, per germline (reference sequence). CDR3 in amino acids: CASSRDRWKYEQYF. DNA for the CDR3: TGTGCCAGCAGCCGAGACAGGTGGAAGTACGAGCAGTACTTC.

This rearrangement joins TRBV9 to TRBJ1-1, with TRBD1 matching over 7 bases. CDR1 is SGDLS and CDR2 is YYNGEE in the germline V gene. V lost 3 bases, J lost 3 bases, and 2 bases stayed unmatched. The CDR3 totals 13 residues. The CDR3 sequence is CASSGQGYTEAFF. The CDR3 DNA sequence: TGTGCCAGCAGCGGACAGGGATACACTGAAGCTTTCTTT.

The rearrangement joins TRBV2 to TRBJ2-1; D remains unclear. The CDR3 is 12 amino acids. Germline V CDR1 and CDR2: SNHLY, FYNNEI. V dropped 3 bases and J dropped 7 bases, with 7 bases sitting between them. The CDR3 spells CASSELLNEQFF. DNA of the CDR3: TGTGCCAGCAGTGAGCTACTTAATGAGCAGTTCTTC.